This T cell receptor beta chain was found in a study of T cell changes during pregnancy in multiple sclerosis. This clone turned up a few times. The repertoire was sequenced with immunoSEQ multiplex PCR; TCRdb's copy has only in-frame clones and lacks some. Of tens of thousands of clones in the sample, approximately 90% were seen once. Germline CDR1 and CDR2: SGHVS and FQNEAQ. This CDR3 is 14 amino acids long. Trimming left V 5 bases short and J 8 bases short, with 18 bases between. The V and J genes are TRBV7-8 and TRBJ1-2, with a possible D match to TRBD1 (5 bases). This TCR derives from a female donor with multiple sclerosis, enrolled in a pregnancy study. Sequences were derived from CD8+ T cells from peripheral blood mononuclear cells, sampled in the third trimester of pregnancy. This CDR3 is CASSKGTAPDGYTF. As DNA, the CDR3 is TGTGCCAGCAGCAAAGGGACTGCTCCTGACGGCTACACCTTC.